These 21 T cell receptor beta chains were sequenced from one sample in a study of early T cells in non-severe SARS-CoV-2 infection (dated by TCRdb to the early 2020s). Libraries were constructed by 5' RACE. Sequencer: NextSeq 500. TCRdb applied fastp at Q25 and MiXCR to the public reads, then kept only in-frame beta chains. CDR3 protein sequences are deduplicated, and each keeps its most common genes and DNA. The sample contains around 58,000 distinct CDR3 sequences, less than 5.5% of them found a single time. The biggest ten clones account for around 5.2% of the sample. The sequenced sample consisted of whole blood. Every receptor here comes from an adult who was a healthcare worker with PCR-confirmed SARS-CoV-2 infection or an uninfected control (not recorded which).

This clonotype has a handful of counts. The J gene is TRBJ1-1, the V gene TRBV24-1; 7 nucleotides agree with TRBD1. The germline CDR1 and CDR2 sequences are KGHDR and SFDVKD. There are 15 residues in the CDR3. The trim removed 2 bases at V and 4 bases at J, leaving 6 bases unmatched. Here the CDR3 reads CATSDSRGRGTEAFF. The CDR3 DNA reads TGTGCCACCAGTGATTCGAGGGGGCGAGGCACTGAAGCTTTCTTT.

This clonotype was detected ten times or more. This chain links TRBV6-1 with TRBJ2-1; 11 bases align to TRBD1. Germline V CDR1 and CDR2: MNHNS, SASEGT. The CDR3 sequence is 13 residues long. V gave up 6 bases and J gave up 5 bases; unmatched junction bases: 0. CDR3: CASRDRGHNEQFF. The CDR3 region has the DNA TGTGCCAGCAGGGACAGGGGGCACAATGAGCAGTTCTTC.

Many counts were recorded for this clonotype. CDR3 DNA: TGTGCCAGCAGTGAATGGGAGGGGTACCAGTTGGGGAATGAGCAGTTCTTC. Protein product: CASSEWEGYQLGNEQFF. This sequence joins TRBV6-1 and TRBJ2-1; 7 nucleotides align to TRBD2. Losses at the gene ends were 2 bases for V and 7 bases for J; bases not matched to a gene: 14. The CDR3 length is 17 residues. The germline V gene has CDR1 MNHNS and CDR2 SASEGT.

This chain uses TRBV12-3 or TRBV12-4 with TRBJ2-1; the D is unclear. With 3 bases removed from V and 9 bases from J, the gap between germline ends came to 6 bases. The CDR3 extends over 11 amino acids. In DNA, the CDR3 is TGTGCCAGCAGTTTTGTGTCTGAGCAGTTCTTC. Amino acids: CASSFVSEQFF.

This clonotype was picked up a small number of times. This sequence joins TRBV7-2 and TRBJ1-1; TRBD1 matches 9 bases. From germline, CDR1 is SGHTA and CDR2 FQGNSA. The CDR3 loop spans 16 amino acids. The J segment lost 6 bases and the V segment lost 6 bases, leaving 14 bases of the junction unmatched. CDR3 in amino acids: CASSPILGQGVSEAFF. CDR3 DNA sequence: TGTGCCAGCAGTCCTATCCTGGGACAGGGTGTCTCTGAAGCTTTCTTT.

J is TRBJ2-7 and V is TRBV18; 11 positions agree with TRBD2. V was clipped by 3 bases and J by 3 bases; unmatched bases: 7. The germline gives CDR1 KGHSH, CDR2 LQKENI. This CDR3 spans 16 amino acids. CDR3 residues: CASSPMTSGKLYEQYF. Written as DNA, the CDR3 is TGTGCCAGCTCACCTATGACTAGCGGGAAACTCTACGAGCAGTACTTC. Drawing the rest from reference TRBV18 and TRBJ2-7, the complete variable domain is NAGVMQNPRHLVRRRGQEARLRCSPMKGHSHVYWYRQLPEEGLKFMVYLQKENIIDESGMPKERFSAEFPKEGPSILRIQQVVRGDSAAYFCASSPMTSGKLYEQYFGPGTRLTVT.

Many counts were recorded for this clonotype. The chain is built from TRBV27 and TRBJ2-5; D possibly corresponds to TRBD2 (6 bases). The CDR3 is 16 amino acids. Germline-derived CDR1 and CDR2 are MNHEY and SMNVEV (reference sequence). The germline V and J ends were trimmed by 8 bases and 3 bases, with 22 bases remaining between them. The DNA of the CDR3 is TGTGCCAGCCCTCTTACTTGGGCTAGCGCAAAAGAGACCCAGTACTTC. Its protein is CASPLTWASAKETQYF.

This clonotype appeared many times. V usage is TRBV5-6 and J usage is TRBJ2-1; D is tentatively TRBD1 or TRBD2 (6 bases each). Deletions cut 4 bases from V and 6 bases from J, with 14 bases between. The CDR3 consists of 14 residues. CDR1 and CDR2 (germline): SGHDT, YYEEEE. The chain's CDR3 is CASSLQGGINEQFF. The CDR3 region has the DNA TGTGCCAGCAGCCTACAGGGAGGTATCAATGAGCAGTTCTTC.

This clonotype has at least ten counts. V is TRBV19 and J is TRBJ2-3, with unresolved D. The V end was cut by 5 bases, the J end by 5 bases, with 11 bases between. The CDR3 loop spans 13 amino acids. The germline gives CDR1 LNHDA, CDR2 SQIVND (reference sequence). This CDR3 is CASSSMGGDTQYF. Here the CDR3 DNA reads TGTGCCAGTAGTTCCATGGGCGGAGATACGCAGTATTTT.

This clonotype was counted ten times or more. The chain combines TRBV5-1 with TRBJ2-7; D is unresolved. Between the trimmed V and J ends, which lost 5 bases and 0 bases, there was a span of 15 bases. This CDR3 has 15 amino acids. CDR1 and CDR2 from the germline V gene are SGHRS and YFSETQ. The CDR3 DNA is TGCGCCAGCAGTTTGAGTGGATTTTCCTCCTACGAGCAGTACTTC. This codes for CASSLSGFSSYEQYF.

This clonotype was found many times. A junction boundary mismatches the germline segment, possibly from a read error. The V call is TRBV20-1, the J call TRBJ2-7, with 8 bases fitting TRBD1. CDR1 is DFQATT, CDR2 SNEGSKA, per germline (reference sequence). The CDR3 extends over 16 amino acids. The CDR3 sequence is CSLLPPGAGGSNEQYF. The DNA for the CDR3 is TGCAGCCTGCTTCCTCCCGGGGCAGGGGGCTCCAACGAGCAGTACTTC.

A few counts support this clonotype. The CDR3 loop reads CSVLSPRLGGVRQETQYF. The CDR3 DNA sequence: TGCAGCGTCCTATCCCCTCGTCTGGGGGGCGTCAGGCAAGAGACCCAGTACTTC. The gene calls are TRBV29-1 and TRBJ2-5; D possibly matches TRBD1 or TRBD2 (6 bases each). Germline CDR1 reads SQVTM; CDR2 reads ANQGSEA. The CDR3 has 18 residues. Between the trimmed V and J ends, which lost 6 bases and 2 bases, there was a span of 28 bases. Variable domain in full (rest from reference TRBV29-1 and TRBJ2-5): SAVISQKPSRDICQRGTSLTIQCQVDSQVTMMFWYRQQPGQSLTLIATANQGSEATYESGFVIDKFPISRPNLTFSTLTVSNMSPEDSSIYLCSVLSPRLGGVRQETQYFGPGTRLLVL.

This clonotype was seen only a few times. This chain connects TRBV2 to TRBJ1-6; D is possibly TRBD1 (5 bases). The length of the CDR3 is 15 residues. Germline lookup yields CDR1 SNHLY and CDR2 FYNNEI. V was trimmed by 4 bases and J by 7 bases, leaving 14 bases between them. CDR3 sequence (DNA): TGTGCCAGCAGTGGTATGGGACTAAAGAATTCACCCCTCCACTTT. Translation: CASSGMGLKNSPLHF.

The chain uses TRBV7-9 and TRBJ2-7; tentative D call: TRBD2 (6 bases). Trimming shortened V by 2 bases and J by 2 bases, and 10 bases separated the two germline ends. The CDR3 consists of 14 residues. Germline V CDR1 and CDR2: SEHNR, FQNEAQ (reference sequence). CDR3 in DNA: TGTGCCAGCAGCTTAAGCTGGGGGGCCTACGAGCAGTACTTC. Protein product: CASSLSWGAYEQYF.

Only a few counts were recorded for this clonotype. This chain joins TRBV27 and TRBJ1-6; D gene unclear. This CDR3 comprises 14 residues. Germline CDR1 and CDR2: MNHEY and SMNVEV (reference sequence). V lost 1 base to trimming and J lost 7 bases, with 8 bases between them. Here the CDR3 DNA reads TGTGCCAGCAGTTTATGGCCAGGCAATTCACCCCTCCACTTT. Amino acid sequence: CASSLWPGNSPLHF.

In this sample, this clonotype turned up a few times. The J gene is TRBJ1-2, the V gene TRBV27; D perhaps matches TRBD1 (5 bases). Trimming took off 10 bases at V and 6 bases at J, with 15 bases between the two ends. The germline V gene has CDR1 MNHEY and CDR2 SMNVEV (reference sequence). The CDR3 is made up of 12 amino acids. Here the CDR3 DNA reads TGTGCCACCCGGGCAGGGTACGATGGCTACACCTTC. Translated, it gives CATRAGYDGYTF.

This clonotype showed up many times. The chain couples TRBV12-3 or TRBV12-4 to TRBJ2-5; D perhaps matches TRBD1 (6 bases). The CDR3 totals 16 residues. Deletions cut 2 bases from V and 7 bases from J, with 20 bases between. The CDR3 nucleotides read TGTGCCAGCAGTTTATACGTGGGGGCTGGCGATGGGACCCAGTACTTC. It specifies CASSLYVGAGDGTQYF.

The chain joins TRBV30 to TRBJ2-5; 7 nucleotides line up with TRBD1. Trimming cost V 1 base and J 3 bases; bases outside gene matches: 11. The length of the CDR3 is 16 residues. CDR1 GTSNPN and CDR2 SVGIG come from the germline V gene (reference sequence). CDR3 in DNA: TGTGCCTGGAGTGCCGAAGGGGGCCCTGGAGAAGAGACCCAGTACTTC. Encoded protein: CAWSAEGGPGEETQYF.

For the CDR3, the DNA is TGTGCCAGCAGCTTGCCGTCTCAGGGGGCGGAGCAGTACTTC. Amino acids: CASSLPSQGAEQYF. The rearrangement uses TRBV7-9 and TRBJ2-7; 8 bases are shared with TRBD1. V was pared by 3 bases and J by 7 bases, with 8 bases of the junction left unmatched. The CDR3 spans 14 residues. From germline, CDR1 is SEHNR and CDR2 FQNEAQ (reference sequence).

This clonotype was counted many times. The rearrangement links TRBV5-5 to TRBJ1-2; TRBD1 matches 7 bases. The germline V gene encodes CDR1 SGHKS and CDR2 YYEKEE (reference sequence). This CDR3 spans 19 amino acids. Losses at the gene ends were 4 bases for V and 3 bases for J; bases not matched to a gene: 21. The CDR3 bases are TGTGCCAGCAGCCCATACAGGGGACCCTTGGTCAGACTTGACTATGGCTACACCTTC. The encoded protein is CASSPYRGPLVRLDYGYTF.

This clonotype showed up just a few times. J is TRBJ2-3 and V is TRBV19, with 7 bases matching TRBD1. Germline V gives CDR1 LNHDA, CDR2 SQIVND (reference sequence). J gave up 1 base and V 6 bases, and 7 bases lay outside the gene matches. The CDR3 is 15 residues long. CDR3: CASSLQDRGTDTQYF. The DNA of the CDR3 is TGTGCCAGTAGCCTCCAAGACAGGGGCACAGATACGCAGTATTTT. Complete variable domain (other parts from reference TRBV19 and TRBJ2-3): DGGITQSPKYLFRKEGQNVTLSCEQNLNHDAMYWYRQDPGQGLRLIYYSQIVNDFQKGDIAEGYSVSREKKESFPLTVTSAQKNPTAFYLCASSLQDRGTDTQYFGPGTRLTVL.